One sample yielded the 20 T cell receptor beta chains listed below, sequenced in a study of cytomegalovirus exposure and HLA in healthy donors. Both 60 Vbeta primers and 13 Jbeta primers went into the PCR. The data were produced by immunoSEQ multiplex PCR, yet TCRdb's version contains in-frame clones alone and is incomplete. This sample yields over 100,000 clones, of which around 70% are seen a single time; around 4.8% belongs to the top ten. Material: PBMCs. These receptors were taken from a man between 25 and 39 years old in good health and CMV-seropositive.

J is TRBJ2-1 and V is TRBV19; TRBD2 aligns across 9 bases. Losses at the gene ends were 3 bases for V and 9 bases for J; bases not matched to a gene: 9. The CDR3 consists of 15 residues. Looked up from germline, CDR1 is LNHDA and CDR2 is SQIVND (reference sequence). The DNA for the CDR3 is TGTGCCAGTAGTATCGCGGGGGGGAGGGTAGCTGAGCAGTTCTTC. This sequence encodes CASSIAGGRVAEQFF.

The V and J genes are TRBV6-6 and TRBJ1-1, with no clear D. The CDR3 is 14 residues long. V gave up 2 bases and J gave up 1 base, with 8 bases separating them. CDR1 MNHNY and CDR2 SVGAGI come from the germline V gene (reference sequence). CDR3 sequence reads: CASSYKPGNTEAFF. The DNA for the CDR3 is TGTGCCAGCAGTTACAAGCCCGGGAACACTGAAGCTTTCTTT.

This clone was seen only a few times. The chain has TRBV6-5 and TRBJ1-5; a weak D match, TRBD1 (5 bases). CDR3 length: 14 residues. From germline, CDR1 is MNHEY and CDR2 SVGAGI. Trimming left V 5 bases short and J 0 bases short, with 8 bases between. CDR3 loop: CASSGHPSNQPQHF. The CDR3 DNA follows: TGTGCCAGCAGTGGACACCCTAGCAATCAGCCCCAGCATTTT.

The CDR3 here is CASSGGTSGGGSYNEQFF. In DNA form, the CDR3 reads TGTGCCAGCAGTGGTGGGACTAGCGGGGGGGGCTCCTACAATGAGCAGTTCTTC. The gene calls are TRBV2 and TRBJ2-1; 16 positions agree with TRBD2. The germline V gene encodes CDR1 SNHLY and CDR2 FYNNEI. There are 18 residues in the CDR3. V shed 4 bases and J 0 bases; nucleotides not matched to a gene: 3.

The chain recombines TRBV6-5 with TRBJ2-3; weak D call: TRBD2 (5 bases). CDR3 length equals 16 residues. The germline V gene encodes CDR1 MNHEY and CDR2 SVGAGI. Trimming removed 0 bases from V and 4 bases from J, with 14 bases in between. The CDR3 loop reads CASSYSPATEADTQYF. The CDR3 DNA follows: TGTGCCAGCAGTTACTCCCCTGCCACGGAGGCAGATACGCAGTATTTT.

The CDR3 region is CASSLDDSYGYTF. The CDR3 DNA reads as TGTGCCAGCAGCCTAGATGACAGCTATGGCTACACCTTC. This chain uses TRBV6-1 with TRBJ1-2; D might be TRBD1 (5 bases). The CDR3 runs 13 residues. Trimming took 6 bases from V and 4 from J, leaving 12 bases between them. Germline CDR1 is MNHNS and CDR2 is SASEGT.

CDR3 sequence (DNA): TGTGCCAGCAGTGACAGGGGAAGCAATCAGCCCCAGCATTTT. This translates into CASSDRGSNQPQHF. The chain links TRBV6-1 to TRBJ1-5; TRBD1 might be the D (6 bases). Trimming stripped 3 bases from V and 1 base from J, with 7 bases between. Germline V gives CDR1 MNHNS, CDR2 SASEGT. The length of the CDR3 is 14 residues.

The V and J genes are TRBV30 and TRBJ1-2, with D possibly TRBD1 on 5 matching bases. The CDR3 runs to 14 residues. Germline loops: CDR1 GTSNPN, CDR2 SVGIG (reference sequence). The V and J ends lost 8 bases and 4 bases respectively, with 20 bases between them. This CDR3 is CAATAGTQSYGYTF. In nucleotides, the CDR3 is TGTGCCGCCACGGCAGGGACTCAATCCTATGGCTACACCTTC.

The rearrangement uses TRBV7-2 and TRBJ2-5; 12 bases line up with TRBD2. CDR1 is SGHTA and CDR2 is FQGNSA in the germline V gene. The J segment lost 6 bases and the V segment lost 2 bases, leaving 7 bases of the junction unmatched. CDR3 size: 16 residues. The CDR3 nucleotides are TGTGCCAGCAGCTTATCCCTAGCGGGGGGGCCCCAGACCCAGTACTTC. Translating it yields CASSLSLAGGPQTQYF.

This chain connects TRBV27 to TRBJ2-2, with D tentatively TRBD2 (6 bases). V shed 1 base and J shed 1 base, with 10 bases lying between them. This CDR3 has 16 amino acids. CDR1 is MNHEY, CDR2 SMNVEV, per germline (reference sequence). CDR3 protein: CASSLFGGRNTGELFF. The CDR3 DNA reads TGTGCCAGCAGTTTATTTGGAGGGCGGAACACCGGGGAGCTGTTTTTT.

This sequence joins TRBV6-6 and TRBJ2-3; 8 nucleotides match TRBD1. The CDR3 contains 15 residues. Germline-derived CDR1 and CDR2 are MNHNY and SVGAGI (reference sequence). The J segment lost 4 bases and the V segment lost 4 bases, leaving 7 bases of the junction unmatched. CDR3 bases: TGTGCCAGCAGTTTAGGCAGGGGGCGAGCAGATACGCAGTATTTT. It is translated as CASSLGRGRADTQYF.

This chain uses TRBV18 with TRBJ2-5; TRBD1 agrees at 7 bases. CDR3 size: 15 residues. The J segment lost 3 bases and the V segment lost 3 bases, leaving 7 bases of the junction unmatched. Germline V gives CDR1 KGHSH, CDR2 LQKENI. The CDR3 loop is CASSPPGQRKETQYF. The CDR3 coding sequence is TGTGCCAGCTCACCTCCGGGACAGAGAAAAGAGACCCAGTACTTC.

The rearrangement links TRBV2 to TRBJ2-1; 7 bases match TRBD2. Germline lookup yields CDR1 SNHLY and CDR2 FYNNEI. The CDR3 has 16 amino acids. V gave up 10 bases and J gave up 7 bases; unmatched junction bases: 19. CDR3 bases: TGTGCCACCAAAGCGGGAATAGGGCCCCTACAAAATGAGCAGTTCTTC. The encoded protein is CATKAGIGPLQNEQFF.

The V and J genes are TRBV9 and TRBJ2-5, with D tentatively TRBD2 (6 bases). V dropped 1 base and J dropped 5 bases, with 15 bases sitting between them. The CDR3 contains 15 residues. CDR1 is SGDLS, CDR2 YYNGEE, per germline. The CDR3 DNA reads TGTGCCAGCAGCGTAAAGCTCGGGGAGGAGGAGACCCAGTACTTC. Its translation is CASSVKLGEEETQYF.

This rearrangement joins TRBV27 to TRBJ1-2; D gene ambiguous. This CDR3 contains 13 residues. V lost 6 bases and J 6 bases, leaving 14 bases between the germline ends. Germline V gives CDR1 MNHEY, CDR2 SMNVEV (reference sequence). CDR3 in DNA: TGTGCCAGCAGCCCCCGGCTTGGGCATGGCTACACCTTC. Translation gives CASSPRLGHGYTF.

This clone was detected only a few times. The J gene is TRBJ1-3, the V gene TRBV4-1; D call uncertain. The germline CDR1 and CDR2 sequences are MGHRA and YSYEKL. V was trimmed by 0 bases and J by 1 base, leaving 10 bases between them. CDR3 length: 16 amino acids. CDR3 DNA sequence: TGCGCCAGCAGCCAAGAGACAACGAATTCTGGAAACACCATATATTTT. Protein: CASSQETTNSGNTIYF.

This sequence joins TRBV7-9 and TRBJ1-4; D remains unclear. Per germline, CDR1 SEHNR and CDR2 FQNEAQ (reference sequence). Trimming removed 10 bases at V and 1 base at J, with 7 bases between. The CDR3 covers 12 residues. The CDR3 DNA reads as TGTGCCACCGCAGTAACTAATGAAAAACTGTTTTTT. Amino acids: CATAVTNEKLFF. The variable domain in full, with the rest retrieved from reference TRBV7-9 and TRBJ1-4, is DTGVSQNPRHKITKRGQNVTFRCDPISEHNRLYWYRQTLGQGPEFLTYFQNEAQLEKSRLLSDRFSAERPKGSFSTLEIQRTEQGDSAMYLCATAVTNEKLFFGSGTQLSVL.

The chain recombines TRBV29-1 with TRBJ2-7; the D gene is possibly TRBD2 (7 bases). CDR3 length: 15 residues. The germline gives CDR1 SQVTM, CDR2 ANQGSEA. The V and J ends lost 1 base and 5 bases respectively, with 18 bases between them. The CDR3 loop is CSVEGLGGRRNEQYF. The CDR3 DNA reads TGCAGCGTTGAAGGCTTGGGGGGGCGTCGCAACGAGCAGTACTTC.

This clone appeared a few times. The V gene is TRBV19, the J gene TRBJ1-1, with D hard to call. The germline V gene has CDR1 LNHDA and CDR2 SQIVND (reference sequence). The CDR3 totals 13 residues. The V and J ends lost 4 bases and 4 bases respectively, with 10 bases between them. The CDR3 DNA follows: TGTGCCAGTAGTAAGTCGGGAACCACTGAAGCTTTCTTT. This gives the protein CASSKSGTTEAFF.

This chain uses TRBV10-3 with TRBJ2-2; TRBD1 aligns across 9 bases. The CDR3 is made up of 15 amino acids. Germline V gene lookup returns CDR1 ENHRY and CDR2 SYGVKD. After removal of 6 bases from V and 7 bases from J, the junction contained 9 bases not matched to a gene. The CDR3 coding sequence is TGTGCCATCAGGGAACAGGGGGCTATTGTCGGGGAGCTGTTTTTT. Translation gives CAIREQGAIVGELFF.